These 2 T cell receptor beta chains were sequenced from one sample in a study of T cell clonality in common variable immunodeficiency. Overall study findings and caveats: In common variable immunodeficiency, TCR beta chains reportedly carried fewer deletions and N-nucleotide insertions.

TCRdb keeps only in-frame clones here, not all; method: immunoSEQ multiplex PCR. The data show roughly 12,000 clones, with none appearing a single time. No antigen has been identified for these receptors. Sequencing was performed on peripheral blood mononuclear cells. The receptors stem from a human donor with common variable immunodeficiency.

This clone was observed at least ten times. The sequence runs out 3 residues before the end of the CDR3; the remainder is reconstructed from the germline J gene. The chain is built from TRBV6-1 and TRBJ2-5, with 7 bases fitting TRBD1. Germline values: CDR1 MNHNS, CDR2 SASEGT. The junction had 3 bases not matched to a gene; V was cut back by 4 bases and J by 1 base. This CDR3 comprises 14 residues. The chain's CDR3 is CASSGDRPQETQYF. Partial CDR3 DNA: TGTGCCAGCAGTGGGGACAGACCCCAAGAGACC.

With respect to this clone: The read stops 3 residues short of the end of the CDR3; the missing end is completed from the germline J gene. The chain links TRBV29-1 to TRBJ2-1; D is possibly TRBD1 (6 bases). Germline CDR1 is SQVTM and CDR2 is ANQGSEA. V was trimmed by 3 bases and J by 2 bases, leaving 11 bases between them. This CDR3 has 14 residues. Incomplete CDR3 DNA: TGCAGCGTTGAGGACAGACGAACCTACAATGAG. Protein sequence: CSVEDRRTYNE. The whole CDR3 region reads CSVEDRRTYNEQFF.